A selection of T cell receptor beta chains follows, all from one sample in a study of identical twins. TCRdb re-called the 5' RACE reads through MiXCR, storing one row per CDR3 protein. The table has a few hundred thousand distinct CDR3 sequences, approximately 10% seen once. The sample was naive T cells sorted from blood. The source is a woman between 45 and 60 years old in good health. Each CDR3 is given with its conserved first and last residue.

TRBJ2-1	TRBV4-1	CASSQVATDLDEQFF
TRBJ1-2	TRBV19	CASRRRDGSYGYTF
TRBJ2-3	TRBV20-1	CSARLVWRPDTQYF
TRBJ2-1	TRBV29-1	CSVESAENNEQFF
TRBJ2-7	TRBV7-8	CASSASWDHEQYF
TRBJ1-1	TRBV5-6	CASTSLGGKNTEAFF
TRBJ2-1	TRBV10-3	CATQIRGTDEQFF
TRBJ1-2	TRBV7-6	CASSLDDRAYGYTF
TRBJ1-1	TRBV6-1	CASSEHGGAGSEAFF
TRBJ2-3	TRBV21-1	CASSNRGTPDTQYF
TRBJ2-5	TRBV5-8	CASSTTSGRETQYF
TRBJ2-7	TRBV5-1	CASSLDGALLGYEQYF
TRBJ2-1	TRBV24-1	CATSAVRGKYNEQFF
TRBJ2-3	TRBV5-1	CASSLAGTGIDTQYF
TRBJ1-1	TRBV25-1	CASSDPVSTSRAFF
TRBJ1-1	TRBV6-5	CASSYHDLGGYNTEAFF
TRBJ2-1	TRBV12-3/TRBV12-4	CASSLLAGGPYNGQFF
TRBJ2-1	TRBV6-5	CASSSAGGSGRGSYNEQFF
TRBJ2-7	TRBV6-1	CASSEYEGGPYEQYF
TRBJ2-2	TRBV6-1	CASRVEAATGELFF
TRBJ2-1	TRBV4-1	CASNPRAIGEKNEQFF
TRBJ2-2	TRBV4-1	CASGLAGGNTGELFF
TRBJ1-1	TRBV29-1	CSVGAENTEAFF
TRBJ2-2	TRBV7-8	CASSPRVDGELFF
TRBJ1-4	TRBV3-1	CASSRSEKLFF
TRBJ2-1	TRBV3-1	CASSTGGANNEQFF
TRBJ1-3	TRBV7-6	CASSRDRDSGNTIYF
TRBJ2-5	TRBV6-2/TRBV6-3	CASKPSGSTQETQYF
TRBJ2-3	TRBV29-1	CSVVASGTVADTQYF
TRBJ2-4	TRBV12-3/TRBV12-4	CASSLRGSQGLLAGNIQYF
TRBJ2-1	TRBV11-2	CASSLAGRRDDEQFF
TRBJ2-3	TRBV12-3/TRBV12-4	CASSNKGGTDTQYF
TRBJ2-1	TRBV3-1	CASSQDFRSRTSGYNEQFF
TRBJ1-2	TRBV24-1	CATSRTGTDYGYTF
TRBJ2-5	TRBV7-9	CASSSLQYQETQYF
TRBJ2-3	TRBV29-1	CSVEGGLADTQYF
TRBJ2-3	TRBV20-1	CSASGLAGGSDTQYF
TRBJ1-5	TRBV24-1	CATSESDRDDQPQHF
TRBJ2-1	TRBV4-2	CASSPPDRKQFF
TRBJ2-5	TRBV27	CASRRTHSGPGEETQYF
TRBJ2-7	TRBV6-5	CASSYTQGVGSYEQYF
TRBJ2-5	TRBV14	CASASRARAIGETQYF
TRBJ1-2	TRBV29-1	CSARTDYYGYTF